This TCR beta chain was obtained from a study of blood T cell repertoires in COVID-19. About the study: Sample material is recorded as cDNA or gDNA derived from T cells, B-cell-depleted T cells, or PBMCs.

TCRdb keeps only in-frame clones here, not all; method: immunoSEQ multiplex PCR. The sample shows around 270,000 clones, approximately 89% of them seen only once. V was clipped by 5 bases and J by 3 bases, with 10 bases between them. Germline V gene lookup returns CDR1 SEHNR and CDR2 FQNEAQ (reference sequence). This CDR3 spans 14 amino acids. Across about 22 US areas, participants ranged in age from about 18 to 90 years. Assignment of participants to cohorts was predicated upon participant-reported clinical history. This chain links TRBV7-9 with TRBJ1-4, with D tentatively TRBD1 (6 bases). The specimen was PBMCs or T cells enriched from blood (not recorded which). This TCR derives from a woman aged 40 to 50 who had been exposed to COVID-19. In nucleotides, the CDR3 is TGTGCCAGCAGCCGTGGACAGTCTAATGAAAAACTGTTTTTT. Its protein is CASSRGQSNEKLFF.